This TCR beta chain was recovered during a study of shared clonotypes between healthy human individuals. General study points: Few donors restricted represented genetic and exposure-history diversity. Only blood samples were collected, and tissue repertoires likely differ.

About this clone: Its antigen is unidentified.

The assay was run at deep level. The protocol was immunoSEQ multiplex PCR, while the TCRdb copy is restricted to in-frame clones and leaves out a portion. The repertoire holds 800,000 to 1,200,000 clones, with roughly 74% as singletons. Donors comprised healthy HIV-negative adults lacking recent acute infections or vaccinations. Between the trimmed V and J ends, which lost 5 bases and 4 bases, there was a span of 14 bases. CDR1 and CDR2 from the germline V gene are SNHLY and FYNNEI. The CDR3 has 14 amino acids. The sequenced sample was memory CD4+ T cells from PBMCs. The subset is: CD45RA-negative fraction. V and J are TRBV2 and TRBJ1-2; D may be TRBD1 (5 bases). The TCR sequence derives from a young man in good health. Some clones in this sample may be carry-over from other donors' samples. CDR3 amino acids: CASSSDNGLYGYTF. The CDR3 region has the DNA TGTGCCAGCAGTTCGGACAACGGACTCTATGGCTACACCTTC. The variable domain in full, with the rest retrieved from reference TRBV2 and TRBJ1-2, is EPEVTQTPSHQVTQMGQEVILRCVPISNHLYFYWYRQILGQKVEFLVSFYNNEISEKSEIFDDQFSVERPDGSNFTLKIRSTKLEDSAMYFCASSSDNGLYGYTFGSGTRLTVV.